These 21 T cell receptor beta chains share one sample of origin, sequenced in a study of beta chain features in type 1 diabetes. The antigens for these receptors are not known. Sequenced material consisted of expressed TCRB transcripts (all of the isolated RNA was reverse transcribed). This table comes from immunoSEQ multiplex PCR, and its TCRdb copy is limited to in-frame clones, with some not included. The sample contains some 190,000 clones, almost 8% of which appear only once. The study, taken as a whole, reports: Within each of all four CD4+ subsets, Type 1 diabetes patients had TCRB CDR3s that were moderately but significantly shorter.

Source material: central memory CD4+ T cells from blood. Source of these receptors: a man aged 18 to 29 with type 1 diabetes.

This clone was picked up a small number of times. This chain joins TRBV9 and TRBJ2-1; TRBD1 might be the D (5 bases). The V end was cut by 3 bases, the J end by 5 bases, with 15 bases between. CDR1 and CDR2 (germline): SGDLS, YYNGEE. The CDR3 has 15 amino acids. The CDR3 sequence is CASSGPQGRNNEQFF. The CDR3 DNA is TGTGCCAGCAGCGGACCTCAGGGTCGAAACAATGAGCAGTTCTTC.

The chain is built from TRBV7-2 and TRBJ2-7, with 7 bases that match TRBD1. Germline CDR1 is SGHTA and CDR2 is FQGNSA. This CDR3 is 15 amino acids long. V lost 3 bases, J lost 4 bases, and 9 bases stayed unmatched. CDR3 sequence: CASSFKRDRVYEQYF. CDR3 DNA: TGTGCCAGCAGCTTTAAGAGAGACAGGGTGTACGAGCAGTACTTC.

This clone was found a few times. The chain carries TRBV19 and TRBJ2-2, with TRBD1 identical over 7 bases. Trimming removed 6 bases from V and 1 base from J; junction bases left unmatched: 2. This CDR3 comprises 14 residues. Germline V CDR1 and CDR2: LNHDA, SQIVND (reference sequence). The CDR3 DNA follows: TGTGCCAGTAGGGGGACAGTGAACACCGGGGAGCTGTTTTTT. Protein sequence: CASRGTVNTGELFF.

This clone was seen more than once but under ten times. The V gene is TRBV10-3, the J gene TRBJ2-7; 8 bases fit TRBD1. The germline gives CDR1 ENHRY, CDR2 SYGVKD. Losses at the gene ends were 5 bases for V and 2 bases for J; bases not matched to a gene: 8. The CDR3 loop spans 15 amino acids. Written as DNA, the CDR3 is TGTGCCATCAGTACACCCGGACAGGGAACCTACGAGCAGTACTTC. Amino acids: CAISTPGQGTYEQYF.

V gene TRBV27 combines with J gene TRBJ2-5; the D gene is possibly TRBD1 (6 bases). V dropped 6 bases and J dropped 1 base, with 15 bases sitting between them. In germline, CDR1 is MNHEY, CDR2 SMNVEV (reference sequence). The CDR3 contains 15 residues. The CDR3 loop reads CASSFLTGTQETQYF. CDR3 nucleotides: TGTGCCAGCAGCTTCTTAACAGGGACCCAAGAGACCCAGTACTTC.

This clone was seen more than once but under ten times. The chain is built from TRBV6-6 and TRBJ2-5; D remains ambiguous. Germline values: CDR1 MNHNY, CDR2 SVGAGI (reference sequence). With 4 bases removed from V and 5 bases from J, the gap between germline ends came to 8 bases. The CDR3 covers 12 residues. The CDR3 coding sequence is TGTGCCAGCAGTTCCCCCCTGGAGACCCAGTACTTC. As protein: CASSSPLETQYF.

This clone has only a few counts. The chain uses TRBV9 and TRBJ1-1; TRBD1 matches 9 bases. This CDR3 has 16 amino acids. V shed 4 bases and J 1 base; nucleotides not matched to a gene: 8. Germline V gene data show CDR1 as SGDLS and CDR2 as YYNGEE. Here the CDR3 DNA reads TGTGCCAGCAGCCTCGGGACAGGGAGGTGGAACACTGAAGCTTTCTTT. Protein: CASSLGTGRWNTEAFF.

The chain employs TRBV29-1 and TRBJ2-3; 10 nucleotides match TRBD2. This CDR3 has 17 residues. The germline CDR1 and CDR2 sequences are SQVTM and ANQGSEA. Trimming removed 4 bases from V and 1 base from J; junction bases left unmatched: 11. The CDR3 sequence is CSVVGLALLGRTDTQYF. CDR3 bases: TGCAGCGTTGTGGGACTAGCGCTTCTAGGTCGCACAGATACGCAGTATTTT.

The genes are TRBV6-5 and TRBJ2-1, with 10 bases that match TRBD2. After removal of 11 bases from V and 4 bases from J, the junction contained 5 bases not matched to a gene. From germline, CDR1 is MNHEY and CDR2 SVGAGI. CDR3 length: 13 residues. The CDR3 DNA reads as TGTGCCTCCCGGACTAGCGGTTACAATGAGCAGTTCTTC. This gives the protein CASRTSGYNEQFF.

The CDR3: CAWTGGTDTQYF. Written as DNA, the CDR3 is TGTGCCTGGACAGGGGGCACAGATACGCAGTATTTT. The V and J genes are TRBV30 and TRBJ2-3; perhaps TRBD1 as D (6 bases). The CDR3 spans 12 residues. Trimming removed 4 bases from V and 1 base from J, with 6 bases in between. CDR1 GTSNPN and CDR2 SVGIG come from the germline V gene (reference sequence).

The V call is TRBV5-6, the J call TRBJ2-3; 10 positions match TRBD2. With V trimmed by 0 bases and J by 4 bases, 5 bases remained unmatched. Germline assignment: CDR1 SGHDT and CDR2 YYEEEE. This CDR3 has 16 residues. CDR3 region: CASSLDLAGVSDTQYF. The CDR3 coding sequence is TGTGCCAGCAGCTTGGATCTAGCGGGAGTATCAGATACGCAGTATTTT.

The rearrangement uses TRBV11-2 and TRBJ1-1; tentative D call: TRBD1 (5 bases). The CDR3 runs 16 residues. The germline V and J ends were trimmed by 2 bases and 2 bases, with 15 bases remaining between them. Germline V CDR1 and CDR2: SGHAT, FQNNGV. DNA of the CDR3: TGTGCCAGCAGCTTACTCCAGACAGCCGGAAACACTGAAGCTTTCTTT. Residues: CASSLLQTAGNTEAFF. Together with reference TRBV11-2 and TRBJ1-1, the CDR3 gives the full variable domain: EAGVAQSPRYKIIEKRQSVAFWCNPISGHATLYWYQQILGQGPKLLIQFQNNGVVDDSQLPKDRFSAERLKGVDSTLKIQPAKLEDSAVYLCASSLLQTAGNTEAFFGQGTRLTVV.

This clone was detected a few times. The genes are TRBV5-1 and TRBJ2-3; 7 positions match TRBD1. J gave up 2 bases and V 7 bases, and 7 bases lay outside the gene matches. The germline V gene has CDR1 SGHRS and CDR2 YFSETQ. The CDR3 has 14 amino acids. The CDR3 sequence is CASGRDSFTDTQYF. CDR3 in DNA: TGCGCCAGCGGTCGGGACAGCTTCACAGATACGCAGTATTTT.

About this clone: A read error may account for a junction end that differs from germline. The CDR3 nucleotides read TGTGCCACCAGCAGAGTAGCAGGGGAACCTACCTTT. This sequence encodes CATSRVAGEPTF. The J gene is TRBJ1-1, the V gene TRBV15; weak D call: TRBD1 (6 bases). This CDR3 contains 12 residues. Germline V gene data show CDR1 as LNHNV and CDR2 as YYDKDF (reference sequence).

The genes are TRBV27 and TRBJ2-2; D gene ambiguous. The CDR3 extends over 13 amino acids. Germline CDR1 MNHEY, CDR2 SMNVEV (reference sequence). V dropped 6 bases and J dropped 0 bases, with 5 bases sitting between them. The CDR3: CASRRTNTGELFF. As DNA, the CDR3 is TGTGCCAGCAGGCGGACGAACACCGGGGAGCTGTTTTTT.

The table lists this clone with a few counts. This sequence joins TRBV7-8 and TRBJ2-7, with D perhaps matching TRBD1 (6 bases). Germline values: CDR1 SGHVS, CDR2 FQNEAQ. Between the trimmed V and J ends, which lost 3 bases and 5 bases, there was a span of 14 bases. The CDR3 runs 14 residues. The CDR3 DNA reads as TGTGCCAGCAGCTTGGTACAGGGAGTCCACGAGCAGTACTTC. This sequence encodes CASSLVQGVHEQYF.

This clone was counted between two and nine times. The chain uses TRBV14 and TRBJ2-4; maybe TRBD2 (6 bases). This CDR3 comprises 15 residues. The germline CDR1 and CDR2 sequences are SGHDN and FVKESK. Trimming stripped 4 bases from V and 3 bases from J, with 13 bases between. The CDR3 DNA reads TGTGCCAGCAGCCCCCGGGACTGGGACAAAAACATTCAGTACTTC. Encoded protein: CASSPRDWDKNIQYF. The entire variable domain, with the rest obtained from reference TRBV14 and TRBJ2-4, is as follows: EAGVTQFPSHSVIEKGQTVTLRCDPISGHDNLYWYRRVMGKEIKFLLHFVKESKQDESGMPNNRFLAERTGGTYSTLKVQPAELEDSGVYFCASSPRDWDKNIQYFGAGTRLSVL.

The chain combines TRBV5-4 with TRBJ1-1; D is perhaps TRBD1 (5 bases). The CDR3 consists of 16 residues. Per the germline V gene, CDR1 is SGHNT and CDR2 is YYREEE (reference sequence). V dropped 1 base and J dropped 3 bases, with 16 bases sitting between them. CDR3 amino acids: CASSLPATGGDTEAFF. Here the CDR3 DNA reads TGTGCCAGCAGCTTGCCAGCGACCGGGGGGGACACTGAAGCTTTCTTT.

This chain joins TRBV30 and TRBJ1-2; D is possibly TRBD1 (5 bases). Germline V gene data show CDR1 as GTSNPN and CDR2 as SVGIG (reference sequence). The V and J ends lost 4 bases and 4 bases respectively, with 10 bases between them. The CDR3 sequence is 12 residues long. The CDR3 protein is CAWTGQFYGYTF. The CDR3 DNA reads as TGTGCCTGGACAGGGCAGTTCTATGGCTACACCTTC.

This clone appeared a few times. The rearrangement links TRBV14 to TRBJ1-2; D possibly corresponds to TRBD1 (5 bases). CDR1 is SGHDN, CDR2 FVKESK, per germline. The CDR3 contains 13 residues. Trimming shortened V by 3 bases and J by 8 bases, and 13 bases separated the two germline ends. The CDR3 DNA reads TGTGCCAGCAGCCAGCAGGGCGCAAACGGCTACACCTTC. Translating it yields CASSQQGANGYTF.

The genes are TRBV7-9 and TRBJ2-1; 14 bases are shared with TRBD2. The junction had 3 bases not matched to a gene; V was cut back by 5 bases and J by 3 bases. The germline V gene encodes CDR1 SEHNR and CDR2 FQNEAQ (reference sequence). The CDR3 sequence is 16 residues long. The CDR3 spells CASSPGLAGDYNEQFF. CDR3 nucleotide sequence: TGTGCCAGCAGCCCGGGACTAGCGGGAGACTACAATGAGCAGTTCTTC.